Each of the 24 T cell receptor beta chains below was sequenced from the same sample in a study of T cell repertoires in cytomegalovirus infection. TCRdb fed the reads into MiXCR, producing one record per CDR3 protein. The repertoire consists of some 450,000 distinct CDR3 sequences, with roughly a third occurring once and the leading ten covering roughly 13%. The specimen was PBMCs. The receptors derive from a human donor in good health (CMV status not recorded). Some clones in this sample may be carry-over from other donors' samples.

This clonotype was counted many times. V and J are TRBV4-1 and TRBJ2-3; 8 bases align to TRBD2. The CDR3 contains 17 residues. CDR1 is MGHRA and CDR2 is YSYEKL in the germline V gene. Trimming took 0 bases from V and 2 from J; bases not matched to a gene: 7. Here the CDR3 DNA reads TGCGCCAGCAGCCAAGATGGAGCGGGGGCCTACACAGATACGCAGTATTTT. This translates into CASSQDGAGAYTDTQYF.

V is TRBV20-1 and J is TRBJ1-5, with D unresolved. V dropped 6 bases and J dropped 4 bases, with 19 bases sitting between them. CDR1 DFQATT and CDR2 SNEGSKA come from the germline V gene (reference sequence). CDR3 length: 15 amino acids. CDR3: CSAGEGGKVNQPQHF. The DNA of the CDR3 is TGCAGTGCAGGAGAGGGAGGGAAGGTTAATCAGCCCCAGCATTTT.

This clonotype has just a few counts. V usage is TRBV11-2 and J usage is TRBJ2-7; TRBD2 might be the D (5 bases). The ends were cut back, 0 bases at V and 6 bases at J, with 9 bases in the middle. CDR1 and CDR2 (germline): SGHAT, FQNNGV. The CDR3 has 13 residues. The CDR3 region has the DNA TGTGCCAGCAGCTTAGACGGGGTTAGCGAGCAGTACTTC. It is translated as CASSLDGVSEQYF. Full variable domain (missing parts from reference TRBV11-2 and TRBJ2-7): EAGVAQSPRYKIIEKRQSVAFWCNPISGHATLYWYQQILGQGPKLLIQFQNNGVVDDSQLPKDRFSAERLKGVDSTLKIQPAKLEDSAVYLCASSLDGVSEQYFGPGTRLTVT.

In nucleotides, the CDR3 is TGCGCCAGCAGCCAAGAAAAGGCCCAGAAGTATCAGCCCCAGCATTTT. Encoded protein: CASSQEKAQKYQPQHF. The rearrangement links TRBV4-1 to TRBJ1-5; D not resolved. From germline, CDR1 is MGHRA and CDR2 YSYEKL. V lost 0 bases to trimming and J lost 5 bases, with 14 bases between them. The CDR3 extends over 16 amino acids.

CDR3: CASSGGVTEAFF. The DNA for the CDR3 is TGTGCCTCCTCAGGGGGCGTCACTGAAGCTTTCTTT. The genes are TRBV10-3 and TRBJ1-1, with 8 bases identical to TRBD1. There are 12 residues in the CDR3. V was pared by 11 bases and J by 4 bases, with 6 bases of the junction left unmatched. CDR1 ENHRY and CDR2 SYGVKD come from the germline V gene.

The rearrangement uses TRBV20-1 and TRBJ2-7, with 10 bases that match TRBD2. This CDR3 spans 15 amino acids. The germline V gene has CDR1 DFQATT and CDR2 SNEGSKA (reference sequence). The trim removed 1 base at V and 5 bases at J, leaving 8 bases unmatched. In DNA form, the CDR3 reads TGCAGTGCTAGAGTAATAGCGGGGGGACGGAACGAGCAGTACTTC. Translation gives CSARVIAGGRNEQYF.

This clonotype was seen only a few times. The rearrangement joins TRBV7-9 to TRBJ1-6; D remains unclear. The ends were cut back, 5 bases at V and 6 bases at J, with 11 bases in the middle. The CDR3 has 14 residues. From germline, CDR1 is SEHNR and CDR2 FQNEAQ (reference sequence). The CDR3: CASSPITGNSPLHF. CDR3 bases: TGTGCCAGCAGCCCCATAACCGGTAATTCACCCCTCCACTTT.

The rearrangement joins TRBV6-6 to TRBJ1-2; D perhaps matches TRBD1 (6 bases). Germline V gene data show CDR1 as MNHNY and CDR2 as SVGAGI (reference sequence). The CDR3 consists of 14 residues. The ends were cut back, 7 bases at V and 8 bases at J, with 20 bases in the middle. The CDR3 nucleotides are TGTGCCAGCATGGGGGGCCAGGGGTTAAACGGCTACACCTTC. It specifies CASMGGQGLNGYTF.

V gene TRBV27 combines with J gene TRBJ2-3; 8 bases agree with TRBD2. Germline trimming cut 4 bases from V and 4 bases from J; bases unmatched to any gene: 7. CDR1 is MNHEY and CDR2 is SMNVEV in the germline V gene (reference sequence). CDR3 length: 15 residues. Written as DNA, the CDR3 is TGTGCCAGCAGTTACCGGGGGGGCCGGTCAGATACGCAGTATTTT. This gives the protein CASSYRGGRSDTQYF.

This clonotype showed up just a few times. The chain couples TRBV18 to TRBJ2-1, with TRBD1 identical over 9 bases. The CDR3 is 19 amino acids. J lost 0 bases, V lost 7 bases, and 16 bases had no gene match. CDR1 is KGHSH and CDR2 is LQKENI in the germline V gene. CDR3: CASLITGQGLSGSYNEQFF. The CDR3 bases are TGTGCCAGCTTGATCACGGGACAGGGTCTTTCGGGCTCCTACAATGAGCAGTTCTTC.

This clonotype was picked up a small number of times. The chain combines TRBV7-9 with TRBJ1-1; the match to TRBD1 covers 9 bases. The CDR3 is 14 amino acids. Germline assignment: CDR1 SEHNR and CDR2 FQNEAQ (reference sequence). V shed 5 bases and J 5 bases; nucleotides not matched to a gene: 6. The CDR3 sequence: CASSNRQGGTEAFF. In DNA, the CDR3 is TGTGCCAGCAGCAACCGACAGGGGGGAACTGAAGCTTTCTTT.

The rearrangement uses TRBV12-3 or TRBV12-4 and TRBJ2-2; TRBD2 might be the D (5 bases). The CDR3 runs 17 residues. The V end was cut by 0 bases, the J end by 1 base, with 12 bases between. The CDR3 DNA sequence: TGTGCCAGCAGTTTAGCGCCTAGCAGCGGGAACACCGGGGAGCTGTTTTTT. It is translated as CASSLAPSSGNTGELFF.

This clonotype was counted only a few times. This chain links TRBV12-3 or TRBV12-4 with TRBJ1-1; D unresolved. V lost 1 base, J lost 0 bases, and 9 bases lay in between. The CDR3 runs to 15 residues. The CDR3 reads CASSLGSVMNTEAFF. Written as DNA, the CDR3 is TGTGCCAGCAGTTTAGGTTCGGTGATGAACACTGAAGCTTTCTTT.

A note on this clonotype: This CDR3 fails to terminate in the conserved phenylalanine or tryptophan, so it likely reflects a read error. The limits of the CDR3 on the DNA are not certain, so only TCRdb's listed CDR3 is given. This chain uses TRBV7-2 with TRBJ2-7; TRBD1, the table's D call, was not compared with the DNA. Both ends counted, the CDR3 spans 14 residues. In germline, CDR1 is SGHTA, CDR2 FQGNSA. The CDR3: CASTRVMESNEPYL.

This clonotype was seen a handful of times. V and J are TRBV6-4 and TRBJ2-4, with 13 bases fitting TRBD2. CDR1 and CDR2 from the germline V gene are MRHNA and SNTAGT. This CDR3 spans 16 amino acids. The junction had 2 bases not matched to a gene; V was cut back by 6 bases and J by 0 bases. CDR3 protein: CASRTSGGIAKNIQYF. The CDR3 DNA is TGTGCCAGCAGGACTAGCGGGGGGATAGCCAAAAACATTCAGTACTTC.

There are many counts of this clonotype. This chain joins TRBV7-6 and TRBJ2-3, with D unresolved. Trimming stripped 0 bases from V and 12 bases from J, with 22 bases between. Germline CDR1 and CDR2: SGHVS and FNYEAQ. This CDR3 region has 16 residues. Here the CDR3 DNA reads TGTGCCAGCAGCTTAGCGTCGGTAACCCGCTTCGATGGACAGTATTTT. Amino acid sequence: CASSLASVTRFDGQYF.

J is TRBJ2-7 and V is TRBV7-2, with D tentatively TRBD1 (5 bases). V lost 5 bases and J 2 bases, leaving 13 bases between the germline ends. The germline gives CDR1 SGHTA, CDR2 FQGNSA. The CDR3 runs 14 residues. Here the CDR3 DNA reads TGTGCCAGCAGCGTAGGGCGACAGCCCTACGAGCAGTACTTC. Its translation is CASSVGRQPYEQYF.

The V and J genes are TRBV2 and TRBJ2-7; no definite D call. Germline CDR1 reads SNHLY; CDR2 reads FYNNEI. V gave up 4 bases and J gave up 2 bases, with 6 bases separating them. The CDR3 runs to 12 residues. CDR3 sequence: CASSGATYEQYF. CDR3 coding DNA: TGTGCCAGCAGTGGGGCAACCTACGAGCAGTACTTC. Drawing the rest from reference TRBV2 and TRBJ2-7, the complete variable domain is EPEVTQTPSHQVTQMGQEVILRCVPISNHLYFYWYRQILGQKVEFLVSFYNNEISEKSEIFDDQFSVERPDGSNFTLKIRSTKLEDSAMYFCASSGATYEQYFGPGTRLTVT.

This clonotype came up a few times. The rearrangement uses TRBV6-2 or TRBV6-3 and TRBJ2-7; perhaps TRBD1 as D (6 bases). The CDR3 sequence is 15 residues long. CDR1 MNHEY and CDR2 SVGEGT come from the germline V gene. The V end lost 6 bases, the J end lost 1 base, and 16 bases lay between the germline ends. The CDR3 bases are TGTGCCAGCAGCAACGACAGGATCCCTTCCTACGAGCAGTACTTC. It encodes CASSNDRIPSYEQYF.

This clonotype occurred a few times. This chain links TRBV12-3 or TRBV12-4 with TRBJ1-4; D ambiguous. This CDR3 spans 16 amino acids. Trimming left V 1 base short and J 0 bases short, with 9 bases between. The CDR3, as DNA: TGTGCCAGCAGTTTAGTGGCTGGTCCAACTAATGAAAAACTGTTTTTT. Protein: CASSLVAGPTNEKLFF.

This clonotype was recorded at least ten times. The chain links TRBV10-2 to TRBJ1-1; the D gene is possibly TRBD1 (6 bases). The CDR3 consists of 13 residues. Germline V gives CDR1 WSHSY, CDR2 SAAADI. Trimming took off 11 bases at V and 5 bases at J, with 18 bases between the two ends. Written as DNA, the CDR3 is TGCGCCGTACGGATACAGGGATGGACTGAAGCTTTCTTT. Protein sequence: CAVRIQGWTEAFF.

A few counts support this clonotype. This rearrangement joins TRBV11-2 to TRBJ1-4; tentative D call: TRBD1 (5 bases). V lost 1 base to trimming and J lost 4 bases, with 13 bases between them. The CDR3 has 16 residues. Per germline, CDR1 SGHAT and CDR2 FQNNGV. In nucleotides, the CDR3 is TGTGCCAGCAGCTTAGGGTCGACAGACTATAATGAAAAACTGTTTTTT. Amino acid sequence: CASSLGSTDYNEKLFF.

The chain has TRBV15 and TRBJ2-3; D ambiguous. V was pared by 5 bases and J by 6 bases, with 9 bases between. The CDR3 loop spans 12 amino acids. The V gene's germline CDR1 is LNHNV and CDR2 YYDKDF (reference sequence). For the CDR3, the DNA is TGTGCCACCAGCCCGGTGGGGGATACGCAGTATTTT. Translation gives CATSPVGDTQYF.

This clonotype has at least ten counts. The CDR3 loop is CASSLALGQGSVYGYTF. DNA of the CDR3: TGTGCCAGCAGCTTAGCGCTCGGACAGGGAAGCGTCTATGGCTACACCTTC. The chain combines TRBV7-2 with TRBJ1-2, with TRBD1 matching over 8 bases. Germline V lookup: CDR1 SGHTA, CDR2 FQGNSA. This CDR3 region has 17 residues. Trimming took 0 bases from V and 4 from J; bases not matched to a gene: 10.